A single sample is the source of the 14 T cell receptor beta chains below, sequenced in a study of CD8+ T cells in alopecia areata. The treatment: oral pan-JAK inhibitor, 5-10 mg twice daily. Sequencing templates came from extracted RNA that was reverse transcribed into cDNA. The data were produced by immunoSEQ multiplex PCR, yet TCRdb's version contains in-frame clones alone and is incomplete. This table holds about 290,000 clones, 55% to 70% found once. Sequencing was performed on CD4+ T cells sorted from blood, taken at week 24, from a patient treated with tofacitinib. The receptors here all came from a human donor with alopecia areata.

This clone was picked up a small number of times. This chain links TRBV28 with TRBJ2-7; tentative D call: TRBD2 (5 bases). The V end was cut by 5 bases, the J end by 4 bases, with 21 bases between. Germline CDR1 is MDHEN and CDR2 is SYDVKM. This CDR3 region has 16 residues. The CDR3 bases are TGTGCCAGCAGTCCGTCTAGGTGGGGAGTTGAGTACGAGCAGTACTTC. Translating it yields CASSPSRWGVEYEQYF.

This rearrangement joins TRBV30 to TRBJ1-1, with D uncertain. The ends were cut back, 3 bases at V and 5 bases at J, with 10 bases in the middle. The length of the CDR3 is 12 residues. CDR1 is GTSNPN, CDR2 SVGIG, per germline (reference sequence). The CDR3 coding sequence is TGTGCCTGGAGGACGAGGAATACTGAAGCTTTCTTT. This sequence encodes CAWRTRNTEAFF. Based on the CDR3 plus reference TRBV30 and TRBJ1-1, the full variable domain is SQTIHQWPATLVQPVGSPLSLECTVEGTSNPNLYWYRQAAGRGLQLLFYSVGIGQISSEVPQNLSASRPQDRQFILSSKKLLLSDSGFYLCAWRTRNTEAFFGQGTRLTVV.

This clone was detected only a few times. The J gene is TRBJ2-6, the V gene TRBV7-9, with 8 bases matching TRBD1. With 6 bases clipped from V and 0 bases from J, the junction kept 4 bases outside the gene matches. The germline V gene encodes CDR1 SEHNR and CDR2 FQNEAQ (reference sequence). CDR3 size: 16 residues. The chain's CDR3 is CASSQTGGSGANVLTF. DNA of the CDR3: TGTGCCAGCAGTCAAACAGGGGGCTCTGGGGCCAACGTCCTGACTTTC.

The CDR3 loop reads CASSELSGARYEQYF. In DNA form, the CDR3 reads TGTGCCAGCAGTGAACTAAGCGGGGCTCGATACGAGCAGTACTTC. This rearrangement joins TRBV2 to TRBJ2-7; TRBD2 aligns across 7 bases. Trimming took 2 bases from V and 4 from J; bases not matched to a gene: 8. This CDR3 has 15 residues. Per germline, CDR1 SNHLY and CDR2 FYNNEI.

The rearrangement links TRBV30 to TRBJ1-4; D gene ambiguous. Trimming cost V 0 bases and J 4 bases, with 6 bases left between them. CDR3 size: 13 residues. Germline values: CDR1 GTSNPN, CDR2 SVGIG (reference sequence). CDR3 nucleotide sequence: TGTGCCTGGAGTGTGTCAGATAATGAAAAACTGTTTTTT. Protein product: CAWSVSDNEKLFF.

This clone was counted only a few times. Other DNA sequences within the sample encode an identical CDR3. This chain joins TRBV7-9 and TRBJ2-5; the D is unclear. The CDR3 totals 12 residues. V shed 1 base and J shed 5 bases, with 5 bases lying between them. Germline CDR1 SEHNR, CDR2 FQNEAQ (reference sequence). The CDR3 DNA follows: TGTGCCAGCAGCTTAGTCAGCGAGACCCAGTACTTC. The encoded protein is CASSLVSETQYF.

Here the CDR3 reads CSARGANQPQHF. CDR3 DNA sequence: TGCAGCGCCCGGGGGGCTAATCAGCCCCAGCATTTT. This chain joins TRBV29-1 and TRBJ1-5; D is perhaps TRBD1 (6 bases). The CDR3 is 12 residues long. The ends were cut back, 7 bases at V and 4 bases at J, with 11 bases in the middle. Per the germline V gene, CDR1 is SQVTM and CDR2 is ANQGSEA.

The chain has TRBV6-1 and TRBJ2-7; D not resolved. V lost 5 bases to trimming and J lost 5 bases, with 10 bases between them. This CDR3 is 12 amino acids long. CDR1 is MNHNS and CDR2 is SASEGT in the germline V gene. The DNA for the CDR3 is TGTGCCAGCAGTTCCCGGAGACACGAGCAGTACTTC. This sequence encodes CASSSRRHEQYF.

The genes are TRBV7-9 and TRBJ1-6; 8 bases map to TRBD1. CDR1 and CDR2 from the germline V gene are SEHNR and FQNEAQ (reference sequence). The CDR3 loop spans 14 amino acids. Unmatched junction bases numbered 8, after V lost 10 bases and J lost 6 bases. The CDR3 is CAIEQGVRNSPLHF. DNA for the CDR3: TGTGCCATTGAACAGGGGGTTCGTAATTCACCCCTCCACTTT. The whole variable domain, filled in from reference TRBV7-9 and TRBJ1-6, reads DTGVSQNPRHKITKRGQNVTFRCDPISEHNRLYWYRQTLGQGPEFLTYFQNEAQLEKSRLLSDRFSAERPKGSFSTLEIQRTEQGDSAMYLCAIEQGVRNSPLHFGNGTRLTVT.

This chain joins TRBV29-1 and TRBJ2-7; 7 nucleotides match TRBD1. CDR1 and CDR2 from the germline V gene are SQVTM and ANQGSEA. V lost 6 bases to trimming and J lost 0 bases; unmatched junction nucleotides: 5. The CDR3 contains 13 residues. The CDR3 DNA is TGCAGCGTCGGCCGGACAGGCTCCTACGAGCAGTACTTC. Translating it yields CSVGRTGSYEQYF.

The chain joins TRBV29-1 to TRBJ2-1; 7 nucleotides agree with TRBD1. CDR3 length: 16 residues. Losses at the gene ends were 7 bases for V and 5 bases for J; bases not matched to a gene: 17. CDR1 SQVTM and CDR2 ANQGSEA come from the germline V gene. The CDR3 coding sequence is TGCAGCGCCCGGAGCACAGGGGTTTACCTTAACAATGAGCAGTTCTTC. Residues: CSARSTGVYLNNEQFF.

Note on this clone: The sample contains more than one DNA sequence encoding this CDR3. The chain is built from TRBV7-6 and TRBJ1-6; possible D gene TRBD1, 5 bases. V lost 1 base and J 7 bases, leaving 5 bases between the germline ends. The CDR3 covers 13 residues. From germline, CDR1 is SGHVS and CDR2 FNYEAQ. CDR3 nucleotides: TGTGCCAGCAGCTTAGGACAGAATTCACCCCTCCACTTT. Protein: CASSLGQNSPLHF.

V gene TRBV28 combines with J gene TRBJ2-3; perhaps TRBD1 as D (5 bases). V was shortened by 5 bases and J by 5 bases, with 17 bases between the two germline ends. Germline CDR1 and CDR2: MDHEN and SYDVKM. This CDR3 comprises 15 residues. The CDR3 coding sequence is TGTGCCAGCAGTCCCGTCGGGCAGGGCAGAGATACGCAGTATTTT. It codes for CASSPVGQGRDTQYF.

The chain is built from TRBV29-1 and TRBJ2-7; no clear D. V gave up 5 bases and J gave up 4 bases, with 15 bases separating them. Germline values: CDR1 SQVTM, CDR2 ANQGSEA. There are 13 residues in the CDR3. CDR3 residues: CSVPPRRAYEQYF. The CDR3 region has the DNA TGCAGCGTTCCCCCCAGGAGAGCTTACGAGCAGTACTTC.